This TCR beta chain was identified in a study of cytomegalovirus exposure and HLA in healthy donors. Broader study findings: Researchers reported in a later analysis that a missense DCLRE1C variant was tied to TCR beta V- and J-gene trimming.

Trimming removed 2 bases at V and 4 bases at J, with 14 bases between. This CDR3 region has 15 residues. In germline, CDR1 is SNHLY, CDR2 FYNNEI. Regarding this clone: The antigen is unknown.

The PCR made use of 60 Vbeta and 13 Jbeta primers. Produced via immunoSEQ multiplex PCR; TCRdb's table is partial and in-frame only. The top ten clones hold 1.5% of a sample with about 120,000 clones, roughly 80% of them seen once. This receptor was obtained from a woman between 18 and 29 years old in good health and CMV-seronegative. The sequencing input was PBMCs. The V gene is TRBV2, the J gene TRBJ1-2; D gene unclear. The CDR3 here is CASSESVTEPYGYTF. For the CDR3, the DNA is TGTGCCAGCAGTGAATCGGTCACGGAGCCCTATGGCTACACCTTC.